This is a list of T cell receptor beta chains from one sample in a study of beta chain features in type 1 diabetes. Some clones are missing from TCRdb's copy, which holds only in-frame ones; the method was immunoSEQ multiplex PCR. The data contain roughly 610,000 clones, about a sixth of them singletons. The sample taken for sequencing was naive CD4+ T cells from blood. Every receptor here comes from a man between 18 and 35 years old in good health. The CDR3 runs from the conserved cysteine through the conserved F or W. The D gene is left open where the match is weak. Clone size is stated in some rows and not others, as once, few, many or a class when expanded.

v_call	clone_size	j_call	cdr3_length	d_call	cdr3_aa	cdr3_nt
TRBV6-6	few	TRBJ1-5	16	TRBD1	CASSYGGQGLLQPQHF	TGTGCCAGCAGTTACGGGGGACAGGGTCTTCTTCAGCCCCAGCATTTT
TRBV7-3	NA	TRBJ2-1	14	TRBD1	CASSLGQGSNEQFF	TGTGCCAGCAGCTTGGGACAGGGTAGCAATGAGCAGTTCTTC
TRBV4-2	few	TRBJ1-1	15	TRBD1	CASSQGGTVNTEAFF	TGTGCCAGCAGCCAAGGCGGGACAGTGAACACTGAAGCTTTCTTT
TRBV15	few	TRBJ2-7	15	NA	CATSRVRGSSYEQYF	TGTGCCACCAGCAGAGTTCGGGGCAGTTCCTACGAGCAGTACTTC
TRBV7-2	NA	TRBJ2-7	15	TRBD1	CASSLAGTGSGEQYF	TGTGCCAGCAGCCTAGCCGGGACAGGGTCGGGCGAGCAGTACTTC
TRBV18	NA	TRBJ1-2	14	NA	CASSPRPDSDGYTF	TGTGCCAGCTCACCACGACCGGATTCTGATGGCTACACCTTC
TRBV4-2	NA	TRBJ2-1	15	TRBD2	CASSLKRGGDNEQFF	TGTGCCAGCAGCCTCAAGCGGGGGGGAGACAATGAGCAGTTCTTC
TRBV7-2	NA	TRBJ1-6	13	NA	CASSLAAATPLHF	TGTGCCAGCAGCTTAGCGGCAGCAACACCCCTCCACTTT
TRBV7-2	NA	TRBJ1-2	16	NA	CASSPDRVPPNYGYTF	TGTGCCAGCAGCCCGGACAGAGTTCCTCCTAACTATGGCTACACCTTC
TRBV4-1	NA	TRBJ2-3	14	NA	CASSHGGRADTQYF	TGCGCCAGCAGCCATGGGGGCCGGGCAGATACGCAGTATTTT
TRBV7-7	NA	TRBJ2-2	16	NA	CASSRRGAGNTGELFF	TGTGCCAGCAGCCGACGGGGAGCGGGGAACACCGGGGAGCTGTTTTTT
TRBV16	NA	TRBJ1-2	15	NA	CASSQYFGGNYGYTF	TGTGCCAGCAGCCAATATTTCGGGGGTAACTATGGCTACACCTTC
TRBV27	few	TRBJ2-3	16	NA	CASSRPPVSGTDTQYF	TGTGCCAGCAGCCGTCCCCCGGTTTCGGGCACAGATACGCAGTATTTT
TRBV4-3	NA	TRBJ2-2	16	TRBD2	CASSQVVWRGTGELFF	TGCGCCAGCAGCCAAGTTGTCTGGCGGGGGACCGGGGAGCTGTTTTTT
TRBV2	NA	TRBJ2-1	16	TRBD1	CASSVQGRSSYNEQFF	TGTGCCAGCAGTGTACAGGGGAGAAGCTCCTACAATGAGCAGTTCTTC
TRBV18	few	TRBJ1-4	15	NA	CASSPVLQVQEKLFF	TGTGCCAGCTCACCCGTCTTACAGGTACAGGAAAAACTGTTTTTT
TRBV19	NA	TRBJ1-1	14	NA	CASRGAVFDTEAFF	TGTGCCAGCCGGGGCGCCGTGTTTGACACTGAAGCTTTCTTT
TRBV30	few	TRBJ2-7	12	NA	CAWRDIRYEQYF	TGTGCCTGGAGGGACATCCGCTACGAGCAGTACTTC
TRBV7-9	NA	TRBJ1-1	13	NA	CASSPSGDTEAFF	TGTGCCAGCAGCCCCTCTGGTGACACTGAAGCTTTCTTT
TRBV2	many	TRBJ2-1	15	TRBD1	CASSGDRSSYNEQFF	TGTGCCAGCAGCGGGGACAGGAGCTCCTACAATGAGCAGTTCTTC
TRBV19	few	TRBJ2-1	14	TRBD1	CASSIRDRGNEQFF	TGTGCCAGTAGTATCCGGGACAGGGGCAATGAGCAGTTCTTC
TRBV6-4	few	TRBJ2-1	13	NA	CASSDRDYNEQFF	TGTGCCAGCAGTGACAGGGACTACAATGAGCAGTTCTTC
TRBV7-6	NA	TRBJ2-2	14	NA	CASSLVPGRGELFF	TGTGCCAGCAGCTTAGTTCCGGGGCGCGGGGAGCTGTTTTTT
TRBV5-1	few	TRBJ2-2	15	NA	CASSLSGSLTGELFF	TGCGCCAGCAGCTTGAGCGGCAGCCTCACCGGGGAGCTGTTTTTT
TRBV10-3	NA	TRBJ2-3	14	TRBD2	CAIRAGGSVDTQYF	TGTGCCATCAGAGCGGGAGGCTCGGTAGATACGCAGTATTTT
TRBV9	few	TRBJ2-1	15	NA	CASSKRPAPFDEQFF	TGTGCCAGCAGCAAACGACCTGCCCCCTTCGATGAGCAGTTCTTC
TRBV4-2	few	TRBJ1-2	16	NA	CASSFWGPEVPGGYTF	TGTGCCAGCAGTTTTTGGGGGCCAGAGGTACCTGGTGGCTACACCTTC
TRBV7-2	NA	TRBJ2-6	15	NA	CASRDRAGGANVLTF	TGTGCCAGCAGAGACAGGGCGGGAGGGGCCAACGTCCTGACTTTC